This TCR beta chain is from a study of T cell responses to AZD1222 COVID-19 vaccine. Study results and caveats: Clonal diversity was possibly underestimated; the donors were predominantly white British and more often female. Following two doses of AZD1222, Spike-specific TCR breadth and depth rose.

Worth noting for this clone: Its specificity is not known.

The repertoire was sequenced with immunoSEQ multiplex PCR; TCRdb's copy has only in-frame clones and lacks some. Among approximately 120,000 clones listed, roughly 88% were seen once. Trimming took 1 base from V and 4 from J, leaving 17 bases between them. Germline V gives CDR1 SGHDT, CDR2 YYEEEE. This CDR3 comprises 17 residues. The receptor comes from an adult in good health. The rearrangement links TRBV5-6 to TRBJ1-4; no definite D call. Sequencing was performed on peripheral blood, taken on day 0 of AZD1222 vaccination. The CDR3 sequence is CASSLFGGSNGNEKLFF. The CDR3 region has the DNA TGTGCCAGCAGCTTGTTTGGAGGGAGCAACGGTAATGAAAAACTGTTTTTT.